Reported below is one T cell receptor (beta chain). This clone turned up a few times. The antigen it recognizes is unknown. No quality values exist for individual bases; no much larger clone is one base distant. The receptor library was made with the immunoSEQ multiplex PCR assay. The table comes from immuneACCESS by way of TCRdb, which keeps in-frame sequences with V and J called. Part of the clones is missing from these tables; in studies checked, under half for an unresolved V gene and the rest for unknown reasons. The sample table lists 90,000 to 110,000 clones, 83% of them with a count of one. Of the sample, less than 15% is held by the ten largest clones. This sample is part of a study of control samples from healthy donors and cancer patients (dated by TCRdb to 2018 to 2020). CDR1 and CDR2, looked up from the germline V gene (reference sequence), are SGHNT and YYREEE. CDR3 length: 15 amino acids, cysteine to phenylalanine. Only the CDR3 DNA stays, 45 bases, in frame from base 1. Clipping removes 2 bases from V and 7 bases from J, with 7 as the unmatched junction base count.

The source of this sequence is a woman in her forties or fifties in good health. The sequencing sample was made of blood. This receptor chain uses TRBV5-4 and TRBJ2-3; the junction holds 10 bases that match TRBD2. The CDR3 in this case is CASSLAGGPSNTQYF. Here is the DNA: TGTGCCAGCAGCTTAGCGGGAGGGCCCTCTAATACGCAGTATTTT.